This T cell receptor (beta chain) is drawn from a study of blood T cell repertoires in COVID-19. Study information: Collection of acute and convalescent COVID-19 samples took place in the United States, Italy and Spain.

The study recruited people aged about 18 to 89 years across roughly 23 US areas. Cohort placement rested on clinical history that participants reported themselves. For this clone: The junction departs from the called germline gene at one end, perhaps through a read error.

In the authors' workflow: Scientists estimated how many nucleated cells there were by amplifying reference gene primers. Using immunoSEQ multiplex PCR, the repertoire was profiled, and TCRdb retains in-frame clones only, with some absent. Clone size and the V and J calls come from that table; the DNA yielded D and trimming. The sample records fewer than 200,000 clones, 79% being singletons. This receptor was identified in a woman between 65 and 79 years old in a cohort exposed to, infected with or recovered from COVID-19 (not recorded which). Sample: PBMCs or T cells enriched from blood (not recorded which).

The CDR3 DNA follows: TGTGCTAGCAGCTTAGACGCAGGCGCAGATACGCAGTATTTT. Its protein product is CASSLDAGADTQYF. The V gene is TRBV7-7, the J gene TRBJ2-3; D is unclear. The germline CDR1 and CDR2 sequences are SSHAT and FNYEAQ (reference sequence). The CDR3 is 14 residues long.